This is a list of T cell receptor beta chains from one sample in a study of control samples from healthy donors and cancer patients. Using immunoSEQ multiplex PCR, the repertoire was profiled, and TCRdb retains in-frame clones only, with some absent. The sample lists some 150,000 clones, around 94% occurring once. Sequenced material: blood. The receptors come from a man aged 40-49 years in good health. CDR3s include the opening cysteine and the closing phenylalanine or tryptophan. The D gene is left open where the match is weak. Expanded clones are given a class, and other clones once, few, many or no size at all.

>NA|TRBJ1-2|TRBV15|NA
TGTGCCACCAGCAAGAGCAGGGGCGATTATGGCTACACCTTC
CATSKSRGDYGYTF
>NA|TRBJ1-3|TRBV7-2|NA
TGTGCCAGCAGCCCACAGGGTAGTCGAAACACCATATATTTT
CASSPQGSRNTIYF
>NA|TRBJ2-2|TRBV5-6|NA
TGTGCCAGCAGCGTCAGTAACACCGGGGAGCTGTTTTTT
CASSVSNTGELFF
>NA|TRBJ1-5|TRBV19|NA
TGTGCCACCACCCGTAACACTCGAAGAGGGAATCAGCCCCAGCATTTT
CATTRNTRRGNQPQHF
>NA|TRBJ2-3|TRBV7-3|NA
TGTGCCAGCAGCTTAACGCTGGATGGTACGCAGTATTTT
CASSLTLDGTQYF
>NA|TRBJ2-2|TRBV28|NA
TGTGCCAGCAGTTCTTTCTCCGAGAACACCGGGGAGCTGTTTTTT
CASSSFSENTGELFF
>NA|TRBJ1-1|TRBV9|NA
TGTGCCAGCAGCGTAGGCCAAGTACAGGGAAGGACTGAAGCTTTCTTT
CASSVGQVQGRTEAFF
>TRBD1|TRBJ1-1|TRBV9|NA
TGTGCCAGCAGCGTAGGCCAGGGGGGGACTGAAGCTTTCTTT
CASSVGQGGTEAFF
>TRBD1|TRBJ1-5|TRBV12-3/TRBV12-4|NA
TGTGCCAGCAGCACAGGGGTTCAGCCCCAGCATTTT
CASSTGVQPQHF
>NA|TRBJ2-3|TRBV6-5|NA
TGTGCCAGCAAAGCCTCAGATACGCAGTATTTT
CASKASDTQYF
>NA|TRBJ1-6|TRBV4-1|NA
TGCGCCAGCAGATATCCAGGGACGACTCCCAATTCACCCCTCCACTTT
CASRYPGTTPNSPLHF
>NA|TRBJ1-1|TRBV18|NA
TGTGCCAGCTCACCGGGCAGGGACACTGAAGCTTTCTTT
CASSPGRDTEAFF
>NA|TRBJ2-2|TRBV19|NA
TGTGCCAGTAGCCATTACCTAGTCCCCGGGGAGCTGTTTTTT
CASSHYLVPGELFF
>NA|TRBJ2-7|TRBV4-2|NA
TGTGCCAGCAGCCAAGCGGTCAGCTCCTACGAGCAGTACTTC
CASSQAVSSYEQYF
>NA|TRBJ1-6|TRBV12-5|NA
TGTGCTAGTGGTTTGGGGGGATCACCCCTCCACTTT
CASGLGGSPLHF
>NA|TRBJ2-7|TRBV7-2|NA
TGTGCCAGCAGCTCCCGGGACGGTGCCTACGAGCAGTACTTC
CASSSRDGAYEQYF
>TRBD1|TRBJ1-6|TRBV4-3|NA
TGCGCCAGCAGCCAAGATCCGGTCAGGGGGAGCTCCTATAATTCACCCCTCCACTTT
CASSQDPVRGSSYNSPLHF
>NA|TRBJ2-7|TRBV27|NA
TGTGCCAGCAGTTTAGTGGAGGGCTACGAGCAGTACTTC
CASSLVEGYEQYF
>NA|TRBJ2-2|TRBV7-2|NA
TGTGCCAGCAGTTGGACCCCCCCCGGGGAGCTGTTTTTT
CASSWTPPGELFF
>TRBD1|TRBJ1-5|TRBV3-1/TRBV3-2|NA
TGTGCCAGCAGTGAAGCAGGGGGCAAGCAGCCCCAGCATTTT
CASSEAGGKQPQHF
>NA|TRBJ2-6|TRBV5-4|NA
TGTGCCAGCTTCGTCTCTGGGGCCAACGTCCTGACTTTC
CASFVSGANVLTF
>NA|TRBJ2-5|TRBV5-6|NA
TGTGCCAGCAGCGTAGGGGGCCAAGAGACCCAGTACTTC
CASSVGGQETQYF
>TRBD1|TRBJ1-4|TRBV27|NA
TGTGCCAGCAGTTGGTTCTACAGGGGAGAGGTTGAAAAACTGTTTTTT
CASSWFYRGEVEKLFF
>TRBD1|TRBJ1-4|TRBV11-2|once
TGTGCCAGCAGCTCCCCGGGACAGGGGAATGAAAAACTGTTTTTT
CASSSPGQGNEKLFF
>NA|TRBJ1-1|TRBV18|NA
TGTGCCAGCTCACGCGGGATTCACACTGAAGCTTTCTTT
CASSRGIHTEAFF
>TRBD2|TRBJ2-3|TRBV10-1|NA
TGCGCCAGCAGTGAGGAAGCGGGAGTCCAGTCAGCAGATACGCAGTATTTT
CASSEEAGVQSADTQYF
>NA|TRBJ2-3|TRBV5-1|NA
TGCGCCAGCAGCTTGGCCAACAGTGCCCGCACAGATACGCAGTATTTT
CASSLANSARTDTQYF
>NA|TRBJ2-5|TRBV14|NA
TGTGCCAGCAGCCACGGACATATCTGGGAGACCCAGTACTTC
CASSHGHIWETQYF
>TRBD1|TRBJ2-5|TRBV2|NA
TGTGCCAGCAGTGGTAGGACAGGGGCGGGAGAGACCCAGTACTTC
CASSGRTGAGETQYF
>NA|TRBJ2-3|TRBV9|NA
TGTGCCAGCAGCTTGGAGGCACAAAGCACAGATACGCAGTATTTT
CASSLEAQSTDTQYF
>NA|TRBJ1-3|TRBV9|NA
TGTGCCAGCAGCGTAGGAGGGACTGGAAACACCATATATTTT
CASSVGGTGNTIYF
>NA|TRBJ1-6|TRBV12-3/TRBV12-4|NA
TGTGCCAGCAGTTTACGAGGGAACTCACCCCTCCACTTT
CASSLRGNSPLHF
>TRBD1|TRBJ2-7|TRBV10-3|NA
TGTGCCACCCAATCCCGGGACAGGGACTACGAGCAGTACTTC
CATQSRDRDYEQYF
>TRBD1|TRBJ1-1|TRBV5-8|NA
TGTGCCAGCAGCTTATCAGGGGGAGCTTTCTTT
CASSLSGGAFF
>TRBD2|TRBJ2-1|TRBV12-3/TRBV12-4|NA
TGTGCCAGCAGCCGCGGGGGGGAGCAGTTCTTC
CASSRGGEQFF
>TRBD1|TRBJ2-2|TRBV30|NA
TGTGCCTGGAGTGTACTGCCCAGGGGGTATACCGGGGAGCTGTTTTTT
CAWSVLPRGYTGELFF
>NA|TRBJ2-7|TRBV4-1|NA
TGCGCCAGCAGCCAAGAGACAACCGGACAGACCTACGAGCAGTACTTC
CASSQETTGQTYEQYF
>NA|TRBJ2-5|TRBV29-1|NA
TGCAGCCTAATTGAAGAGACCCAGTACTTC
CSLIEETQYF
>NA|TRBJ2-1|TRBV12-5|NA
TGTGCTAGTGGTTTGGTAGGAATGAGGGGGGGTGGCAATGAGCAGTTCTTC
CASGLVGMRGGGNEQFF
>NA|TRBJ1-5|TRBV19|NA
TGTGCCAGTAGTATAGAGGAAACCGGCGACGTGACGTTTAGCAATCAGCCCCAGCATTTT
CASSIEETGDVTFSNQPQHF
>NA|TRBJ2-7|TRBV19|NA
TGTGCCAGTAGTCTGGACAGTAACTACGAGCAGTACTTC
CASSLDSNYEQYF
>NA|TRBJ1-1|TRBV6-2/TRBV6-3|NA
TGTGCCAGCAGTTCTCATTACAGGCCTGAAGCTTTCTTT
CASSSHYRPEAFF
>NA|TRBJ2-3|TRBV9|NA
TGTGCCAGCAGCGTAGAAGGGATTCACACAGATACGCAGTATTTT
CASSVEGIHTDTQYF
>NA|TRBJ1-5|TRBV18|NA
TGTGCCAGCTCATCTATAGGATCCTCCCAGCCCCAGCATTTT
CASSSIGSSQPQHF
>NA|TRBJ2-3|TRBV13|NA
TGTGCCAGCAGCCCGAACACAGATACGCAGTATTTT
CASSPNTDTQYF
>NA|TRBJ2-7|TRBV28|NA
TGTGCCAGCAGTCCCCGCAGGAGGGCCCGCGAGCAGTACTTC
CASSPRRRAREQYF
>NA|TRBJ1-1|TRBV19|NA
TGTGCCAGTAGTATAGCTCCAGGGAAGGTAACTGAAGCTTTCTTT
CASSIAPGKVTEAFF
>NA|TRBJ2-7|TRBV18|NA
TGTGCCAGCTCACCCCCCCCACGAGGGCTGTACGAGCAGTACTTC
CASSPPPRGLYEQYF
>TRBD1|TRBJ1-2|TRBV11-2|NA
TGTGCCAGCAGAAAGACAGGGGGCTCTGGCTACACCTTC
CASRKTGGSGYTF
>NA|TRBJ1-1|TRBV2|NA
TGTGCCAGCAGTGAACGGGTTACGGCCGAAGCTTTCTTT
CASSERVTAEAFF
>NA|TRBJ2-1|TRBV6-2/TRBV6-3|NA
TGTGCCAGCAGTCAAGCATACAATGAGCAGTTCTTC
CASSQAYNEQFF
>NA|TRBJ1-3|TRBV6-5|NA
TGTGCCAGCAGTACGACCTACTCTGGAAACACCATATATTTT
CASSTTYSGNTIYF
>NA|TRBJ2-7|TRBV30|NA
TGTGCCTGGAGTTTGGGAGGCACTGGCCCCTACGAGCAGTACTTC
CAWSLGGTGPYEQYF
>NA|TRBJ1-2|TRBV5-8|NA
TGTGCCAGCAGCTTGGTGTTGGGCCCACGGCCCAACGGCTACACCTTC
CASSLVLGPRPNGYTF
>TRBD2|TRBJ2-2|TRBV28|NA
TGTGCCAGCATCACCTCCCTAGCGGGAGTCGGGGAGCTGTTTTTT
CASITSLAGVGELFF
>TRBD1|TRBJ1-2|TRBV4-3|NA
TGCGCCAGCAGCCAAGATAACAGGGGTGGGGGCTACACCTTC
CASSQDNRGGGYTF
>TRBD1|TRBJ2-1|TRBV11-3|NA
TGTGCCAGCAGCTACGCCGGGACAGGGGACCATGAGCAGTTCTTC
CASSYAGTGDHEQFF
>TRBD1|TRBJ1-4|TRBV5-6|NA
TGTGCCAGCAGCTGGGGGACAGGGGCAACTAATGAAAAACTGTTTTTT
CASSWGTGATNEKLFF
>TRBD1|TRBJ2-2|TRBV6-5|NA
TGTGCCAGCAGTTCCCAGGGGGCGCCGAACACCGGGGAGCTGTTTTTT
CASSSQGAPNTGELFF
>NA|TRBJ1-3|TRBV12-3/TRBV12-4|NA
TGTGCCAGCACCCCGGATAATCGAAACACCATATATTTT
CASTPDNRNTIYF